The T cell receptor beta chain under discussion was sequenced for a study of identical twins (dated by TCRdb to about 2016). About the investigation overall: The study deep-sequenced TCR alpha and beta repertoires from monozygotic twins, unrelated adults of various ages and cord blood to test whether fetal clonotypes persist. To rule out contamination, the twin experiments were replicated at different times with different library preparation protocols.

From the germline V gene, CDR1 is MDHEN and CDR2 is SYDVKM. There are 14 amino acids in the CDR3, from cysteine to phenylalanine inclusive. Only the CDR3 DNA is retained, 42 bases long and in frame from the first base. V was cut back by 6 bases and J by 6 bases, leaving a gap of 15 bases between them. Only healthy Caucasian donors were included. The twin cohort comprised three pairs of female monozygotic twins, all aged about 18 to 30 years. Miltenyi CD45RO+ enrichment and human naive T-cell isolation kits were used to isolate memory (CD45RO+) and naive T cells from PBMC. To note about this clonotype: This receptor's antigen is unknown. There are no base qualities to consult, and no much larger clone falls within one base.

General study outcomes and caveats: Compared with coincidental sharing between unrelated individuals, out-of-frame TCR alpha sequences shared between twins had an excess of sequences with low generation probability. The excess sharing between twins in beta out-of-frame sequences was weaker because fewer shared sequences reduced the signal-to-noise ratio. Recombination models systematically underestimated out-of-frame TCR alpha sharing in monozygotic twins but agreed with sharing between unrelated individuals. Fewer insertions were carried by abundant cord blood beta clonotypes, a similar but weaker trend appeared in young adult naive repertoires, and no such trend appeared in memory repertoires. Invariant T cells such as MAIT and iNKT could partly confound zero-insertion analyses, though diverse VJ usage argued against this for most clonotypes. Because the same donors could not be followed over many years, conclusions were based on cross-sectional statistical analysis.

The library was produced with 5' RACE. Reads for this sample came from an Illumina HiSeq 2000. Template switching added a universal primer binding site, and the final cDNA carried a unique molecular identifier that allowed TCR cDNA molecules to be counted accurately. First-strand cDNA for TCR alpha and beta chains was synthesized from specific primers in the conserved constant-segment region. To control for contamination, every cDNA library carried two barcodes: a SMART-Mk sample barcode plus Illumina barcodes. TruSeq adapter sequences along with Illumina sample barcodes were introduced in two successive PCR steps. The Illumina HiSeq platform was used with custom primers to sequence TCR alpha and beta cDNA libraries. The authors processed their data as follows. Unique molecular identifiers were extracted from raw reads with MiGEC, and CDR3 positions were determined with MiXCR. Recombination models were inferred per individual with the repgenHMM and IGoR tools using an EM algorithm. Shared clonotype analysis was performed with the tcR package in R, normalizing sharing by the product of cloneset sizes. Out-of-frame nonproductive sequences were analyzed to study raw recombination free of thymic and clonal selection effects. Using fastp trimming at Q25 and MiXCR clonotype assembly, TCRdb reanalyzed the public sequencing data and kept in-frame beta chains. Each entry merges the rows of one CDR3 protein and shows their most common DNA and genes. The V and J calls follow TCRdb's processing rather than the paper's. The sample table records under 250,000 distinct CDR3 sequences; approximately 8.3% of these occur just once. The leading ten clones occupy more than 1.5% of the sample.

The same sample was also used in a study of yellow fever vaccine responses in identical twins. As that second paper reports: The T cell response to vaccination in identical twins was reported by the authors to appear partly convergent and partly personalized. In the study, vaccine-responding T cell clones were precisely tracked in identical twins.

The chain is assembled from TRBV28 and TRBJ2-1; a tentative D match to TRBD1 spans 6 bases. This receptor was identified in a young woman in good health. Sequenced input: memory (CD45RO+) T cells sorted from blood. The sample's cell subset or site label, decoded: CD45RO+ enriched T cells. CDR3 loop: CASRSPRDTNEQFF. The DNA is TGTGCCAGCAGATCGCCCCGGGACACCAATGAGCAGTTCTTC. The CDR3 plus the reference TRBV28 and TRBJ2-1 genes for the other parts give the full variable domain: DVKVTQSSRYLVKRTGEKVFLECVQDMDHENMFWYRQDPGLGLRLIYFSYDVKMKEKGDIPEGYSVSREKKERFSLILESASTNQTSMYLCASRSPRDTNEQFFGPGTRLTVL.